The 8 T cell receptor beta chains below all came from one sample that was sequenced in a study of T cells after posttransplantation cyclophosphamide. The data were produced by immunoSEQ multiplex PCR, yet TCRdb's version contains in-frame clones alone and is incomplete. The table lists roughly 30,000 clones, 80% to 95% of them singletons. Cells defined as naive were viable CD3+CD4+ or CD3+CD8+ and CCR7+CD45RA+CD45RO-CD95-CD27+CD28+. The sample consisted of naive CD4+ T cells sorted from PBMCs. These receptors were taken from a woman in her sixties or seventies in good health, CMV-negative, and a related stem cell transplant donor.

J is TRBJ2-2 and V is TRBV7-8, with TRBD1 identical over 10 bases. CDR1 and CDR2 from the germline V gene are SGHVS and FQNEAQ. Losses at the gene ends were 5 bases for V and 9 bases for J; bases not matched to a gene: 6. This CDR3 region has 14 residues. The CDR3 sequence is CASSPRDRGRELFF. The CDR3 region has the DNA TGTGCCAGCAGCCCCAGGGACAGGGGAAGGGAGCTGTTTTTT.

The V and J genes are TRBV5-1 and TRBJ2-7; 9 nucleotides match TRBD2. Germline CDR1 reads SGHRS; CDR2 reads YFSETQ. There are 15 residues in the CDR3. Unmatched junction bases numbered 4, after V lost 0 bases and J lost 3 bases. The CDR3 coding sequence is TGCGCCAGCAGCTTGGGGGCTAGCGGGGTCTACGAGCAGTACTTC. Residues: CASSLGASGVYEQYF. Using reference TRBV5-1 and TRBJ2-7 for the parts outside the CDR3, the full variable domain is KAGVTQTPRYLIKTRGQQVTLSCSPISGHRSVSWYQQTPGQGLQFLFEYFSETQRNKGNFPGRFSGRQFSNSRSEMNVSTLELGDSALYLCASSLGASGVYEQYFGPGTRLTVT.

CDR3 nucleotides: TGTGCCAGCAGCTTAATGTTTCCGGCTAGCGGGGTAGATACGCAGTATTTT. Translating gives CASSLMFPASGVDTQYF. This chain links TRBV7-3 with TRBJ2-3; 9 nucleotides line up with TRBD2. This CDR3 comprises 17 residues. Looked up from germline, CDR1 is SGHTA and CDR2 is FQGTGA. V lost 1 base, J lost 5 bases, and 10 bases stayed unmatched.

This chain connects TRBV6-6 to TRBJ1-1; D unresolved. Germline-derived CDR1 and CDR2 are MNHNY and SVGAGI (reference sequence). This CDR3 contains 15 residues. V was trimmed by 7 bases and J by 1 base, leaving 16 bases between them. The DNA of the CDR3 is TGTGCCAGCATTGAATCCCCTCGGGGGAACACTGAAGCTTTCTTT. Translation gives CASIESPRGNTEAFF.

This clone was observed once. The chain uses TRBV6-1 and TRBJ2-7; 10 bases line up with TRBD1. V lost 8 bases and J lost 4; bases outside the gene matches: 8. The CDR3 has 14 residues. CDR1 and CDR2 from the germline V gene are MNHNS and SASEGT. In DNA form, the CDR3 reads TGTGCCAGCCGGGACAGGGGAGGGGGGTACGAGCAGTACTTC. Protein: CASRDRGGGYEQYF.

The J gene is TRBJ2-7, the V gene TRBV2; D might be TRBD1 (6 bases). Germline V gives CDR1 SNHLY, CDR2 FYNNEI. V lost 4 bases to trimming and J lost 2 bases, with 12 bases between them. This CDR3 region has 14 residues. CDR3 sequence (DNA): TGTGCCAGCAGTGGAGCAGGGGTCCCCTACGAGCAGTACTTC. This encodes CASSGAGVPYEQYF.

CDR3 protein: CASSERRGNEQFF. CDR3 bases: TGTGCCAGCAGTGAGAGAAGGGGTAATGAGCAGTTCTTC. V is TRBV6-6 and J is TRBJ2-1, with D possibly being TRBD1 (5 bases). Trimming removed 5 bases from V and 7 bases from J, with 12 bases in between. This CDR3 has 13 residues. Looked up from germline, CDR1 is MNHNY and CDR2 is SVGAGI (reference sequence).

The chain links TRBV6-1 to TRBJ2-7, with 11 bases aligning to TRBD2. CDR1 and CDR2 from the germline V gene are MNHNS and SASEGT. The CDR3 loop spans 17 amino acids. J lost 2 bases, V lost 4 bases, and 10 bases had no gene match. In DNA, the CDR3 is TGTGCCAGCAGTGGGTCGGCCGGGACTAGCGGAACCTACGAGCAGTACTTC. Protein: CASSGSAGTSGTYEQYF.